This T cell receptor beta chain was captured in a study of T cells in Graves' hyperthyroidism and ophthalmopathy. This clonotype was observed many times. It was RNA transcripts that yielded the amplified TCR beta CDR3 regions. The HTBI primer set was used in a first-round RT-PCR of the TCR CDR3. From the multiplex PCR reads, TCRdb called clonotypes with MiXCR, one entry per CDR3 protein. The data show about 500,000 distinct CDR3 sequences, over 15% seen once. The ends were cut back, 3 bases at V and 0 bases at J, with 14 bases in the middle. The CDR3 runs 16 residues. Germline loops: CDR1 ENHRY, CDR2 SYGVKD. Clinical symptoms, serum thyroxine and TRAb, thyroid ultrasound and orbital computed tomography were used for the diagnoses.

The TCR sequence derives from a woman between 18 and 30 years old with Graves' hyperthyroidism. Sequenced sample: blood. This chain connects TRBV10-3 to TRBJ1-2; D remains unclear. CDR3 DNA: TGTGCCATCAGTGACAGCCGGACCTCGACTAACTATGGCTACACCTTC. Its protein is CAISDSRTSTNYGYTF.